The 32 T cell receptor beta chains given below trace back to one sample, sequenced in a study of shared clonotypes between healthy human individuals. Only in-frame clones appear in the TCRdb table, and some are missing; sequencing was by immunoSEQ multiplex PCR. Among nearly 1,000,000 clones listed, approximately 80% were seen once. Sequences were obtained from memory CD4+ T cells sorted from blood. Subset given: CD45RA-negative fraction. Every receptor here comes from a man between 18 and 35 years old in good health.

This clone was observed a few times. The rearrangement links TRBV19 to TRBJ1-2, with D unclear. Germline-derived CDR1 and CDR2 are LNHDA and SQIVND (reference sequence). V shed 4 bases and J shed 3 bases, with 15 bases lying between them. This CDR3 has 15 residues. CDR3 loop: CASSRGSGRYYGYTF. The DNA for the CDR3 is TGTGCCAGTAGTAGAGGTTCCGGGAGGTACTATGGCTACACCTTC.

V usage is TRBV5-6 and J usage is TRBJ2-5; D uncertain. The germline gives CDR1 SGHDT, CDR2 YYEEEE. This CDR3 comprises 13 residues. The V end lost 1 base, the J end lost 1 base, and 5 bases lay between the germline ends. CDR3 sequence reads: CASSLLPQETQYF. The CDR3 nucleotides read TGTGCCAGCAGCTTGCTCCCCCAAGAGACCCAGTACTTC.

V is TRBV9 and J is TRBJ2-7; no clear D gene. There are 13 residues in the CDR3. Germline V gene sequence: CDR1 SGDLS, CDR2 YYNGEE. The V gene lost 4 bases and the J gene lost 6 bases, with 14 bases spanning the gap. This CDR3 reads CASSPQDLGEQYF. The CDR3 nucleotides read TGTGCCAGCAGCCCTCAAGACCTGGGCGAGCAGTACTTC.

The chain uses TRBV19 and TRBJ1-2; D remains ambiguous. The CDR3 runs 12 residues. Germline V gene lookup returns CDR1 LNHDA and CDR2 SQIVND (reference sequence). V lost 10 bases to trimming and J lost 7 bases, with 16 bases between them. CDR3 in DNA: TGTGCCACCTCCGCCTCCGCTGGTGGCTACACCTTC. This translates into CATSASAGGYTF.

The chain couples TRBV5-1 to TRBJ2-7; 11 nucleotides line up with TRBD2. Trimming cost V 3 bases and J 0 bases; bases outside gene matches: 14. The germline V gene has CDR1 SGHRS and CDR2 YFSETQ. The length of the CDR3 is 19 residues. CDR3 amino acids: CASSSAALAGGPSSYEQYF. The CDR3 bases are TGCGCCAGCAGCTCCGCCGCTCTAGCGGGAGGCCCTAGCTCCTACGAGCAGTACTTC. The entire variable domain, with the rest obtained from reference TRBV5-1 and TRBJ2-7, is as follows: KAGVTQTPRYLIKTRGQQVTLSCSPISGHRSVSWYQQTPGQGLQFLFEYFSETQRNKGNFPGRFSGRQFSNSRSEMNVSTLELGDSALYLCASSSAALAGGPSSYEQYFGPGTRLTVT.

The CDR3 reads CASSVGLADKETQYF. The CDR3 DNA sequence: TGTGCCAGCAGCGTAGGTCTAGCCGACAAAGAGACCCAGTACTTC. The chain has TRBV9 and TRBJ2-5; the D gene is possibly TRBD2 (5 bases). The CDR3 contains 15 residues. CDR1 is SGDLS, CDR2 YYNGEE, per germline. Trimming shortened V by 0 bases and J by 3 bases, and 12 bases separated the two germline ends.

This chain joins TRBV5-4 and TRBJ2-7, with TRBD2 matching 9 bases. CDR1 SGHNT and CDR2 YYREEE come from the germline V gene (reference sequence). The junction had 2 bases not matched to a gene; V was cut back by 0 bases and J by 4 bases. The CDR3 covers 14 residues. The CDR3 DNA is TGTGCCAGCAGCTTGGGGACTAGCGAATACGAGCAGTACTTC. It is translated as CASSLGTSEYEQYF.

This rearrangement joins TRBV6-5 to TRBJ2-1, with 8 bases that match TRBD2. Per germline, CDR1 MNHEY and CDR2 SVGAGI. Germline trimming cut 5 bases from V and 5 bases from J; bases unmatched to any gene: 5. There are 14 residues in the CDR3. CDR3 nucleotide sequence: TGTGCCAGCAGTCGGGAGGGCCTCCACAATGAGCAGTTCTTC. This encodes CASSREGLHNEQFF.

The CDR3 sequence is CASSVTGQGDGYTF. The CDR3 DNA is TGTGCCAGCAGCGTGACGGGACAGGGAGATGGCTACACCTTC. The rearrangement joins TRBV9 to TRBJ1-2, with 9 bases fitting TRBD1. Germline trimming cut 2 bases from V and 6 bases from J; bases unmatched to any gene: 5. Germline-derived CDR1 and CDR2 are SGDLS and YYNGEE. The CDR3 is 14 residues long.

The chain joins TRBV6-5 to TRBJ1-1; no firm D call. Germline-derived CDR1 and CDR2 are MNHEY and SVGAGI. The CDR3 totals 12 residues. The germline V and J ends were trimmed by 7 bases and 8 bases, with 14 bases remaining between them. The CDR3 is CASIAERREAFF. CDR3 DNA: TGTGCCAGCATCGCGGAAAGACGGGAAGCTTTCTTT.

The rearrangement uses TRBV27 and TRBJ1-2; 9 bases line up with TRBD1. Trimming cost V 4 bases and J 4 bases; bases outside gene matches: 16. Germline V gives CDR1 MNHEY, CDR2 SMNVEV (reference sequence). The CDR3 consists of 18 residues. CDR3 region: CASSSYRGQEVRGYGYTF. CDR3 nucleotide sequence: TGTGCCAGCAGTTCATACAGGGGGCAAGAAGTGCGAGGCTATGGCTACACCTTC.

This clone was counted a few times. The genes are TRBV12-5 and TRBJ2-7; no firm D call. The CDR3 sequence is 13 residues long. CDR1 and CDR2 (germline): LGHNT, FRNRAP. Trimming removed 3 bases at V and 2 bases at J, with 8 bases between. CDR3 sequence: CASGFGETYEQYF. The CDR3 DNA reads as TGTGCTAGTGGTTTTGGGGAAACCTACGAGCAGTACTTC. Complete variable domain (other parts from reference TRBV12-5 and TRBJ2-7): DARVTQTPRHKVTEMGQEVTMRCQPILGHNTVFWYRQTMMQGLELLAYFRNRAPLDDSGMPKDRFSAEMPDATLATLKIQPSEPRDSAVYFCASGFGETYEQYFGPGTRLTVT.

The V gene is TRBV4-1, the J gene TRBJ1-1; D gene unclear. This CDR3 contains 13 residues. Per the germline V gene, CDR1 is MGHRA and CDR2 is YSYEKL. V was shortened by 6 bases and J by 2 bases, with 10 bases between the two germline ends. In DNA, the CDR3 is TGCGCCAGCAGACTACAGATAAACACTGAAGCTTTCTTT. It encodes CASRLQINTEAFF.

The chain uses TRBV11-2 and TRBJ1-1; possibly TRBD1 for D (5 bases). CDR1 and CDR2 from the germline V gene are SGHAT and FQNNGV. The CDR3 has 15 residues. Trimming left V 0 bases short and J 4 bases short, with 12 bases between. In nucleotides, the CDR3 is TGTGCCAGCAGCTTAGAGGGGGGTGTCGGCACTGAAGCTTTCTTT. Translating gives CASSLEGGVGTEAFF.

This chain's CDR3 is CASSQSPLSYEQYF. CDR3 nucleotide sequence: TGCGCCAGCAGTCAATCGCCCCTCTCCTACGAGCAGTACTTC. The chain is built from TRBV23-1 and TRBJ2-7; D is uncertain. TRBV23-1 is an open reading frame whose function is uncertain. Trimming cost V 0 bases and J 0 bases, with 6 bases left between them. This CDR3 is built from 14 residues.

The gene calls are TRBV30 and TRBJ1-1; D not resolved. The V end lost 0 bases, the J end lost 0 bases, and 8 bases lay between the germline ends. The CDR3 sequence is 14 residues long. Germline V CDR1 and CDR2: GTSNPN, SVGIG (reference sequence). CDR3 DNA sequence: TGTGCCTGGAGTGTACAATTGATGAACACTGAAGCTTTCTTT. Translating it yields CAWSVQLMNTEAFF.

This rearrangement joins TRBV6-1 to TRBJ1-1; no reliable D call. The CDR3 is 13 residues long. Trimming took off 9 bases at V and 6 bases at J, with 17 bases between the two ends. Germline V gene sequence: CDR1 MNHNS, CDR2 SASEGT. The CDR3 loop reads CASSSQLRSEAFF. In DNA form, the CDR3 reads TGTGCCAGTTCTTCTCAGTTGCGGTCTGAAGCTTTCTTT.

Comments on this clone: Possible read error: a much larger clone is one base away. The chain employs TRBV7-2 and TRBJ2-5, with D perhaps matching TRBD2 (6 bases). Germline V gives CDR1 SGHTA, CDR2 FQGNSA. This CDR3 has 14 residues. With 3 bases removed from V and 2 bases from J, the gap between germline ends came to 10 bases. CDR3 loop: CASSLGSGQETQYF. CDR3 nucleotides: TGTGCCAGCAGCTTGGGTAGCGGACAAGAGACCCAGTACTTC.

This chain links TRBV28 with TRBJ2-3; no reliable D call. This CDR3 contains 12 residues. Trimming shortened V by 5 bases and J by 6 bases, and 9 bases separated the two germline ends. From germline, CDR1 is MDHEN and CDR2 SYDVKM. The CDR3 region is CASSPDVDTQYF. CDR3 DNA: TGTGCCAGCAGTCCCGATGTGGATACGCAGTATTTT.

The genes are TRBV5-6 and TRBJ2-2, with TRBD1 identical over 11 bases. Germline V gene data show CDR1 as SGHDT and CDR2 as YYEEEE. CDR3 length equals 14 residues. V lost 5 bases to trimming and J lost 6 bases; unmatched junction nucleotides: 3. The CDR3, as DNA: TGTGCCAGCAGTCGGGACAGGGGGTCCGGGGAGCTGTTTTTT. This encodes CASSRDRGSGELFF.

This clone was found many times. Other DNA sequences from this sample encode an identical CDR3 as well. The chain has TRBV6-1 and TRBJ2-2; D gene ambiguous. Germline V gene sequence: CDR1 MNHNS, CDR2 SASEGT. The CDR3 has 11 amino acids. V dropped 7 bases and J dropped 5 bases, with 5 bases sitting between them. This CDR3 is CASTNTGELFF. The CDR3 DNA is TGTGCCAGCACTAATACCGGGGAGCTGTTTTTT.

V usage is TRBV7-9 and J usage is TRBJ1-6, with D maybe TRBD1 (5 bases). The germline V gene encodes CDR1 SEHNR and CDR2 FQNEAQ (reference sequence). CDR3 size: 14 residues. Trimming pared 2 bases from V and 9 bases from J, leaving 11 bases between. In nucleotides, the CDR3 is TGTGCCAGCAGCTTACAGGGAAGGACTTCACCCCTCCACTTT. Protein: CASSLQGRTSPLHF.

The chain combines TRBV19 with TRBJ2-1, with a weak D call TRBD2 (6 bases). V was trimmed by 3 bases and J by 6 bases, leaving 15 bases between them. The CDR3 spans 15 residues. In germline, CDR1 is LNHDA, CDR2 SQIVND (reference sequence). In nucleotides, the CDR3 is TGTGCCAGTAGTATCTGGCGGGATTGGGGCAATGAGCAGTTCTTC. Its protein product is CASSIWRDWGNEQFF.

The CDR3 DNA reads as TGCAGCGTATTAGCGGGACAAGAGACCCAGTACTTC. Its protein is CSVLAGQETQYF. The chain links TRBV29-1 to TRBJ2-5; 8 nucleotides align to TRBD2. Losses at the gene ends were 6 bases for V and 2 bases for J; bases not matched to a gene: 2. The CDR3 totals 12 residues. CDR1 is SQVTM and CDR2 is ANQGSEA in the germline V gene.

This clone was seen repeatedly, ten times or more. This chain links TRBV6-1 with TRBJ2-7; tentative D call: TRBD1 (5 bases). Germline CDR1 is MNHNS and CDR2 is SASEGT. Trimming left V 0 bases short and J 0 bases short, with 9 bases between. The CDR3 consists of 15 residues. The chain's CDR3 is CASSEASGYSYEQYF. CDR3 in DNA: TGTGCCAGCAGTGAAGCTTCAGGGTACTCCTACGAGCAGTACTTC.

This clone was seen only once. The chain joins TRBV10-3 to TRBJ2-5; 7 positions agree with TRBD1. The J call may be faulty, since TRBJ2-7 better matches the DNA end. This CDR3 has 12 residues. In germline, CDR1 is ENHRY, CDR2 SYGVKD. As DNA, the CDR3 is TGTGCCATCAGGGAGACAGGGAACGAGCAGTACTTC. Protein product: CAIRETGNEQYF.

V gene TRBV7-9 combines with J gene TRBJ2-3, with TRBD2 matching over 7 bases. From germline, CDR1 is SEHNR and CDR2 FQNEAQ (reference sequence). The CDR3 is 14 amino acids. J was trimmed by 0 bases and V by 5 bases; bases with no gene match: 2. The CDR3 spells CASSPAGSTDTQYF. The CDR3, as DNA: TGTGCCAGCAGCCCAGCGGGGAGCACAGATACGCAGTATTTT.

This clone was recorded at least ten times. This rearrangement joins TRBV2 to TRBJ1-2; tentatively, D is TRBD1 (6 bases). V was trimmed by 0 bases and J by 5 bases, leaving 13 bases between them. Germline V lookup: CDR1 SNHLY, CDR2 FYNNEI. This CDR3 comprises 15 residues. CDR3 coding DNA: TGTGCCAGCAGTGAAGCGCTTAGCGGACAGTATGGCTACACCTTC. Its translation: CASSEALSGQYGYTF.

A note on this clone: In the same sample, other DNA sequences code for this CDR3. The CDR3 sequence is CASSLGGGNTEAFF. The CDR3 DNA is TGTGCCAGCAGCTTAGGGGGCGGGAACACTGAAGCTTTCTTT. The J gene is TRBJ1-1, the V gene TRBV7-2; D possibly corresponds to TRBD1 (5 bases). CDR3 length: 14 residues. The germline CDR1 and CDR2 sequences are SGHTA and FQGNSA. V was trimmed by 1 base and J by 1 base, leaving 7 bases between them.

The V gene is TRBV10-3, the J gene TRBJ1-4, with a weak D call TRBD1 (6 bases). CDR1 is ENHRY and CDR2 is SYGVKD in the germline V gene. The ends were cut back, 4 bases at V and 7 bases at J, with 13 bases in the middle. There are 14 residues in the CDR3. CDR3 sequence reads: CAISGTGAGEKLFF. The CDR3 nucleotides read TGTGCCATCAGTGGGACGGGGGCCGGTGAAAAACTGTTTTTT.

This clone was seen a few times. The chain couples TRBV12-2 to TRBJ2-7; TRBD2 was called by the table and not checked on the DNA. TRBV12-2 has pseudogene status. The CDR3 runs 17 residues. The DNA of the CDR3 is TGTGCAAGTCGCTTACCGGGACTAGCGGGAGGGCCTGAAGAGCAGTACTTC. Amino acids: CASRLPGLAGGPEEQYF.

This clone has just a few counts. The CDR3 sequence is CATSRDGNVNEKLFF. For the CDR3, the DNA is TGTGCCACCAGCAGAGACGGAAACGTTAATGAAAAACTGTTTTTT. The chain joins TRBV15 to TRBJ1-4; D is unclear. Trimming removed 0 bases at V and 4 bases at J, with 9 bases between. Germline CDR1 is LNHNV and CDR2 is YYDKDF (reference sequence). CDR3 size: 15 residues.